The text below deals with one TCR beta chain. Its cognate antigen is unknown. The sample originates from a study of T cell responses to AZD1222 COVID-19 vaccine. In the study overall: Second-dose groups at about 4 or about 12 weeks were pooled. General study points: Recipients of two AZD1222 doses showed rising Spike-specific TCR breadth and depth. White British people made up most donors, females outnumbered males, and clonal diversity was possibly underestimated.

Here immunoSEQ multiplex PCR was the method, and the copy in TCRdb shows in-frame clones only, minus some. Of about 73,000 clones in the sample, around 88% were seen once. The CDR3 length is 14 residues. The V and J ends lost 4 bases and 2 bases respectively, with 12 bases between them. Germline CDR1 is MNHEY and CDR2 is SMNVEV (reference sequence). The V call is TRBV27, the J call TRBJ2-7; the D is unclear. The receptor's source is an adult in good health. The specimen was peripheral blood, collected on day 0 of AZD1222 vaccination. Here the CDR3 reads CASSYSPPPYEQYF. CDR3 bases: TGTGCCAGCAGTTACTCCCCCCCGCCCTACGAGCAGTACTTC.